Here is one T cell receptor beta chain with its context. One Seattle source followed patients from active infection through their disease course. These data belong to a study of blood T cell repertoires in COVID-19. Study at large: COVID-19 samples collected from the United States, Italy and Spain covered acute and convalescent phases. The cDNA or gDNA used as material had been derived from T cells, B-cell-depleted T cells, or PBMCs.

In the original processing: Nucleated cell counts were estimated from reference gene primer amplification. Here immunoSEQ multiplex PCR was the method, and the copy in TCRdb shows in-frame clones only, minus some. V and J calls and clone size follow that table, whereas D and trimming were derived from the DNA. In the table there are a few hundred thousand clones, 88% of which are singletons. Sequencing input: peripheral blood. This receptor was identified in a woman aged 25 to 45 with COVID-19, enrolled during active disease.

The CDR3 is CASSLSLNTEAFF. The CDR3 DNA reads TGTGCCAGCAGCTTATCTCTGAACACTGAAGCTTTCTTT. V and J are TRBV11-2 and TRBJ1-1; D ambiguous. The germline V and J ends were trimmed by 2 bases and 0 bases, with 4 bases remaining between them. The CDR3 has 13 residues. Germline CDR1 is SGHAT and CDR2 is FQNNGV.